This is a list of T cell receptor beta chains from one sample in a study of T-cell memory formation after mild COVID-19. TCRdb called the 5' RACE reads again in MiXCR, with one record for every CDR3 protein. The profile shows roughly 250,000 distinct CDR3 sequences, about a sixth of them singletons. Source material: PBMCs or a T cell subset sorted from them (not recorded which). Receptors originate from a man between 18 and 29 years old who had mild COVID-19 (a few samples of this study predate the infection). Cell type and time point are not known. Each CDR3 is given with its conserved first and last residue. A D gene is named only where the DNA matches it firmly.

V gene: TRBV20-1
D gene: NA
CDR3 protein: CSARPHGASYAEQYF

V gene: TRBV11-2
D gene: TRBD1
CDR3 protein: CASSFGTGGAETQYF

V gene: TRBV5-1
D gene: NA
CDR3 protein: CASSLEQHGQETQYF

V gene: TRBV6-5
D gene: TRBD1
CDR3 protein: CASSSPGQGAGYTF

V gene: TRBV15
D gene: NA
CDR3 protein: CATSRDQRTKETQYF

V gene: TRBV7-9
D gene: NA
CDR3 protein: CASSLGFLAKNTGELFF

V gene: TRBV6-5
D gene: NA
CDR3 protein: CASSYSPAGLSYNEQFF

V gene: TRBV7-2
D gene: TRBD1
CDR3 protein: CASSLARGTVGGGYTF

V gene: TRBV7-2
D gene: NA
CDR3 protein: CASSTTWGDGYTF

V gene: TRBV7-6
D gene: NA
CDR3 protein: CASSLVRVAGLNTGELFF

V gene: TRBV6-5
D gene: TRBD1
CDR3 protein: CASSYFGPQGRYGYTF

V gene: TRBV3-1
D gene: NA
CDR3 protein: CASSQHPPTGYNYGYTF

V gene: TRBV7-2
D gene: NA
CDR3 protein: CASSTRAPQAFF

V gene: TRBV6-6
D gene: NA
CDR3 protein: CASSYSGTQPFWSYNEQFF

V gene: TRBV4-3
D gene: NA
CDR3 protein: CASSQESVPGSYEQYF

V gene: TRBV7-2
D gene: NA
CDR3 protein: CASSSRVGNQPQHF

V gene: TRBV7-3
D gene: TRBD1
CDR3 protein: CASSMTGGGEAFF

V gene: TRBV7-2
D gene: NA
CDR3 protein: CASSLPGDNEQFF

V gene: TRBV4-1
D gene: NA
CDR3 protein: CASSQGQVQETQYF

V gene: TRBV13
D gene: TRBD2
CDR3 protein: CASSPGLAGGPRMAGELFF

V gene: TRBV24-1
D gene: TRBD1
CDR3 protein: CATLDRGENYGYTF

V gene: TRBV20-1
D gene: TRBD1
CDR3 protein: CSASRQGSSYNSPLHF

V gene: TRBV7-9
D gene: NA
CDR3 protein: CASSLGGHQETQYF

V gene: TRBV2
D gene: NA
CDR3 protein: CASSERETTGELFF

V gene: TRBV5-1
D gene: NA
CDR3 protein: CASSFQGNTGELFF

V gene: TRBV7-2
D gene: NA
CDR3 protein: CASSPRAQDYGYTF

V gene: TRBV20-1
D gene: NA
CDR3 protein: CSASRQLGTEAFF

V gene: TRBV5-1
D gene: TRBD1
CDR3 protein: CASSLVGGREQFF

V gene: TRBV5-1
D gene: NA
CDR3 protein: CASSTVEGYGELFF

V gene: TRBV2
D gene: TRBD1
CDR3 protein: CASSVRGGARQPQHF

V gene: TRBV5-1
D gene: TRBD1
CDR3 protein: CASSPADRAVGAFF

V gene: TRBV5-1
D gene: NA
CDR3 protein: CASSLAGFETQYF

V gene: TRBV6-5
D gene: NA
CDR3 protein: CASADFTGELFF

V gene: TRBV20-1
D gene: NA
CDR3 protein: CSAIGPRGTQYF

V gene: TRBV29-1
D gene: NA
CDR3 protein: CSVEAGTRSTDTQYF

V gene: TRBV28
D gene: NA
CDR3 protein: CASSRRGASTDTQYF

V gene: TRBV2
D gene: NA
CDR3 protein: CASVPGTATGELFF

V gene: TRBV25-1
D gene: TRBD2
CDR3 protein: CASSPRLAGFTDTQYF

V gene: TRBV7-2
D gene: NA
CDR3 protein: CASTQGFTDTQYF

V gene: TRBV7-9
D gene: NA
CDR3 protein: CASSPGLQLNTEAFF

V gene: TRBV6-1
D gene: NA
CDR3 protein: CASTSRGWGATGDTQYF

V gene: TRBV20-1
D gene: TRBD1
CDR3 protein: CSAWPGQGNSPLHF

V gene: TRBV5-1
D gene: NA
CDR3 protein: CASSLNPLVRETQYF

V gene: TRBV12-3/TRBV12-4
D gene: TRBD2
CDR3 protein: CASSLAGVDEQFF

V gene: TRBV4-3
D gene: NA
CDR3 protein: CASSQGQFRETQYF

V gene: TRBV7-9
D gene: NA
CDR3 protein: CASGVPHTSSYNEQFF

V gene: TRBV18
D gene: TRBD2
CDR3 protein: CASSRTSGGAYEQFF

V gene: TRBV5-1
D gene: TRBD1
CDR3 protein: CASSVTGSVPEAFF

V gene: TRBV6-5
D gene: NA
CDR3 protein: CASSVPGNSPLHF

V gene: TRBV11-1
D gene: TRBD2
CDR3 protein: CASSLIALRGEHTQYF

V gene: TRBV6-1
D gene: NA
CDR3 protein: CASSPGEYQPQHF

V gene: TRBV7-2
D gene: NA
CDR3 protein: CASSLGQDLNYGYTF

V gene: TRBV2
D gene: NA
CDR3 protein: CASSDPPSEAFF

V gene: TRBV7-2
D gene: TRBD2
CDR3 protein: CASSTGGAPGELFF

V gene: TRBV5-1
D gene: NA
CDR3 protein: CASRGTSTDTQYF

V gene: TRBV4-3
D gene: NA
CDR3 protein: CASSHEVATGELFF

V gene: TRBV5-1
D gene: NA
CDR3 protein: CASSLGRALGEQYF

V gene: TRBV29-1
D gene: TRBD1
CDR3 protein: CSVEDGDSADF

V gene: TRBV6-2/TRBV6-3
D gene: TRBD1
CDR3 protein: CASSYDRGGTQEIAQYF

V gene: TRBV7-2
D gene: TRBD1
CDR3 protein: CASSFSGTGTYEQYF